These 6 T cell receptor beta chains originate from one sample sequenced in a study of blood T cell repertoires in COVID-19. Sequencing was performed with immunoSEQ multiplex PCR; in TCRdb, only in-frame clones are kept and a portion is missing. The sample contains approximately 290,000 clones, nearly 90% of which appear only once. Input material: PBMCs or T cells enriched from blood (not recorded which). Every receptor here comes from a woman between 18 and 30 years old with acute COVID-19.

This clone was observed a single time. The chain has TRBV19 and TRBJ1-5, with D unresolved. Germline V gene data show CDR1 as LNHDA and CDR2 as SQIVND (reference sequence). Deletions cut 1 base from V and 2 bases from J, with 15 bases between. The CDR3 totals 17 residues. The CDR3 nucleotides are TGTGCCAGTAGTATAGTTCGGACTCCCGCGGGCAATCAGCCCCAGCATTTT. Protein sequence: CASSIVRTPAGNQPQHF.

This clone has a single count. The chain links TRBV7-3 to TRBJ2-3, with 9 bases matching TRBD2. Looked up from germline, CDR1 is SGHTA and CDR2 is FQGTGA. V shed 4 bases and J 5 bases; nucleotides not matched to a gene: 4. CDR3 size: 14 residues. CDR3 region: CASSSGLAGDTQYF. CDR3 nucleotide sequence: TGTGCCAGCAGCTCGGGACTAGCCGGAGATACGCAGTATTTT.

CDR3 residues: CASSPDTTNYNEQFF. For the CDR3, the DNA is TGTGCCAGCTCACCCGACACGACGAACTACAATGAGCAGTTCTTC. This chain uses TRBV18 with TRBJ2-1; no clear D gene. Germline V CDR1 and CDR2: KGHSH, LQKENI. The length of the CDR3 is 15 residues. Trimming removed 3 bases from V and 3 bases from J, with 12 bases in between.

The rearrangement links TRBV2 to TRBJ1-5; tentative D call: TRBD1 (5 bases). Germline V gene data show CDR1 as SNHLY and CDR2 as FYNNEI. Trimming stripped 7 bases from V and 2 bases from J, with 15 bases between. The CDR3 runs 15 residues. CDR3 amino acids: CASTRGREGNQPQHF. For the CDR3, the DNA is TGTGCCAGCACTAGGGGTAGGGAAGGCAATCAGCCCCAGCATTTT.

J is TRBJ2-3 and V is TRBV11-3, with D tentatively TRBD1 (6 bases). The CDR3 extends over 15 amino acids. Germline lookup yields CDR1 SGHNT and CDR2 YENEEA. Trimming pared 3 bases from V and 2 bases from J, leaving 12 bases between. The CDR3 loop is CASSFGQGHTDTQYF. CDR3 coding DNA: TGTGCCAGCAGCTTCGGCCAGGGGCACACAGATACGCAGTATTTT.

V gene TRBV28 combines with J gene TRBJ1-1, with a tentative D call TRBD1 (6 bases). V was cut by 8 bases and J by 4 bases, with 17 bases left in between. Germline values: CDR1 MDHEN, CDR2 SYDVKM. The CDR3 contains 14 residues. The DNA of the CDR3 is TGTGCCAGCTGGCCGGGGACAAGGGCCACTGAAGCTTTCTTT. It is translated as CASWPGTRATEAFF.